The rows below give T cell receptor beta chains drawn from one sample of a study of blood T cell repertoires in COVID-19. Profiled with immunoSEQ multiplex PCR; TCRdb holds only in-frame clones, not every one. The sample has around 340,000 clones, roughly nine tenths seen once. Material: peripheral blood. The receptors come from a woman in her fifties or sixties with COVID-19, enrolled during active disease. Each CDR3 is given with its conserved first and last residue. A D gene is named only where the DNA matches it firmly. The size of a clone is reported for some rows only, either as once, few or many, or as a class for expanded clones.

V	size	D	J	DNA	CDR3
TRBV4-2	-	TRBD1	TRBJ2-7	TGTGCCAGCAGCCAAGCCCTGGGACAGAACTACGAGCAGTACTTC	CASSQALGQNYEQYF
TRBV14	-	-	TRBJ1-1	TGTGCCAGCAGCGCTAGTAGGTTGGCCCGCCCTGAAGCTTTCTTT	CASSASRLARPEAFF
TRBV5-1	-	TRBD1	TRBJ1-2	TGCGCCAGCAGCTTATTGACAGGGCCTAACTATGGCTACACCTTC	CASSLLTGPNYGYTF
TRBV19	-	TRBD1	TRBJ1-1	TGTGCCAGTAGTATGACAGGGTCAGCGAACACTGAAGCTTTCTTT	CASSMTGSANTEAFF
TRBV7-2	-	TRBD2	TRBJ2-1	TGTGCCAGCAGCTTATCCAGTAGCGGGGTTAGGGATGAGCAGTTCTTC	CASSLSSSGVRDEQFF
TRBV7-9	-	-	TRBJ2-2	TGTGCCAGCAGCGGTACAGGGTCGAACACCGGGGAGCTGTTTTTT	CASSGTGSNTGELFF
TRBV11-2	-	-	TRBJ1-6	TGTGCCAGCAGCTTAGGAACAGGGCCTCCCCTCCACTTT	CASSLGTGPPLHF
TRBV5-1	-	-	TRBJ2-5	TGCGCCAGCAGCTTACAAGGACAGAGCCAAGAGACCCAGTACTTC	CASSLQGQSQETQYF
TRBV7-2	-	TRBD1	TRBJ2-3	TGTGCCAGCAGCTTAGCCTCACAGGGGTTCCAGAGCACAGATACGCAGTATTTT	CASSLASQGFQSTDTQYF
TRBV6-5	-	TRBD1	TRBJ2-7	TGTGCCAGCAGTTACCGAGGGACAGGGACCTACGAGCAGTACTTC	CASSYRGTGTYEQYF
TRBV27	-	TRBD1	TRBJ2-5	TGTGCCAGCAGTTTATCGCCAGGGGGCTACCAAGAGACCCAGTACTTC	CASSLSPGGYQETQYF
TRBV7-9	-	-	TRBJ2-7	TGTGCCAGCAGCACTCGGCTCCCGGGATCCGAGCAGTACTTC	CASSTRLPGSEQYF
TRBV3-1/TRBV3-2	once	-	TRBJ1-4	TGTGCCAGCAGCACGCGAGACGATCGGGAGGCGGAAAAACTGTTTTTT	CASSTRDDREAEKLFF
TRBV28	-	-	TRBJ1-2	TGTGCCAGCAGTTTGTCCCTGGGGGGTCTCGGAGGCTACACCTTC	CASSLSLGGLGGYTF
TRBV6-1	-	-	TRBJ2-3	TGTGCCAGCAGTGAACGGTCCCGGGGGGCTAGCACAGATACGCAGTATTTT	CASSERSRGASTDTQYF
TRBV11-2	-	-	TRBJ2-5	TGTGCCAGCAGCTTAGCGGGCGCAGGGGTGGAGACCCAGTACTTC	CASSLAGAGVETQYF
TRBV11-3	-	-	TRBJ2-3	TGTGCCAGCAGCTTAGGGAGACGGCCCCAGGGAACAGATACGCAGTATTTT	CASSLGRRPQGTDTQYF
TRBV4-2	few	TRBD1	TRBJ1-1	TGTGCCAGCAGCACGCGCCCGACAGGGCAGCCTGAAGCTTTCTTT	CASSTRPTGQPEAFF
TRBV7-3	-	-	TRBJ2-7	TGTGCCAGCAGCTTACATCCGGGGAGCTCCTACGAGCAGTACTTC	CASSLHPGSSYEQYF
TRBV11-2	few	-	TRBJ1-2	TGTGCCAGCAGCCCTACAGGGCTAGATTTTGGCTACACCTTC	CASSPTGLDFGYTF
TRBV7-3	-	TRBD2	TRBJ2-2	TGTGCCAGCAGCTTACTGGTGACTAGCTCCACCGGGGAGCTGTTTTTT	CASSLLVTSSTGELFF
TRBV3-1/TRBV3-2	-	TRBD1	TRBJ1-3	TGTGCCAGCAGCCACACAGGGGGCTCATTGAGTGGAAACACCATATATTTT	CASSHTGGSLSGNTIYF
TRBV5-6	few	-	TRBJ1-2	TGTGCCAGCAGCTTGCTAGGGGGGGACGACTATGGCTACACCTTC	CASSLLGGDDYGYTF
TRBV28	-	TRBD1	TRBJ1-2	TGTGCCAGCAGTTTAATCCGGACAGGGGGCGGCTATGGCTACACCTTC	CASSLIRTGGGYGYTF
TRBV6-5	-	-	TRBJ1-3	TGTGCCAGCAGTTACGGCACAGGGCCAGCTGGAAACACCATATATTTT	CASSYGTGPAGNTIYF
TRBV7-3	-	TRBD1	TRBJ2-3	TGTGCCAGCAGCTCCACAGGGGGCGCGGATACGCAGTATTTT	CASSSTGGADTQYF
TRBV5-4	-	-	TRBJ2-4	TGTGCCAGCAGGCCCGGAGGGGCCGGGGCCAAAAACATTCAGTACTTC	CASRPGGAGAKNIQYF
TRBV28	-	-	TRBJ1-2	TGTGCCAGCAGGGGGGAGGGCGCGTTCGGAGGCTACACCTTC	CASRGEGAFGGYTF
TRBV12-3/TRBV12-4	-	-	TRBJ1-1	TGTGCCAGCAGTCCTCGAGGCGGCACTGAAGCTTTCTTT	CASSPRGGTEAFF
TRBV7-8	-	TRBD1	TRBJ1-5	TGTGCCAGCGGGCAGGGGGCTGGGATTCAGCCCCAGCATTTT	CASGQGAGIQPQHF
TRBV7-9	-	-	TRBJ2-1	TGTGCCAGCAGCAACCGGGACTACAATGAGCAGTTCTTC	CASSNRDYNEQFF
TRBV9	-	-	TRBJ1-4	TGTGCCAGCAGCGCGCAGAGCGCAACTAATGAAAAACTGTTTTTT	CASSAQSATNEKLFF
TRBV28	-	-	TRBJ1-2	TGTGCCAGCAGTGTGGGGGGGACCCTCGGAGGGTCCTATGGCTACACCTTC	CASSVGGTLGGSYGYTF
TRBV2	-	-	TRBJ2-7	TGTGCCAGCATGGGAAGGGGAAGGAACGAGCAGTACTTC	CASMGRGRNEQYF
TRBV10-3	-	-	TRBJ1-6	TGTGCCATCAGTGAGGGCAGGGACTCTAATTCACCCCTCCACTTT	CAISEGRDSNSPLHF
TRBV7-2	-	TRBD1	TRBJ1-3	TGTGCCAGCAGCTCCTCGGGACAGGGATCAGGAAACACCATATATTTT	CASSSSGQGSGNTIYF
TRBV6-6	-	TRBD1	TRBJ2-7	TGTGCCAGCAGGTCGGGACAGGGCTACGAGCAGTACTTC	CASRSGQGYEQYF
TRBV12-3/TRBV12-4	-	TRBD1	TRBJ2-7	TGTGCCAGCAGCCCGACAGGGGCCGAGCAGTACTTC	CASSPTGAEQYF
TRBV9	-	TRBD1	TRBJ1-1	TGTGCCAGCAGCGTAGAGGGGGCAGGGTACACTGAAGCTTTCTTT	CASSVEGAGYTEAFF
TRBV6-5	-	-	TRBJ1-6	TGTGCCAGCAGTACAGAGGGGGGGGCCTATTCACCCCTCCACTTT	CASSTEGGAYSPLHF
TRBV10-3	-	TRBD1	TRBJ1-2	TGTGCCATCAGTGACAGGGGGGACTATGGCTACACCTTC	CAISDRGDYGYTF
TRBV24-1	-	TRBD2	TRBJ2-2	TGTGCCACCAGTGATTTGGGCGGGGGGGCCACCGGGGAGCTGTTTTTT	CATSDLGGGATGELFF
TRBV7-3	-	TRBD1	TRBJ1-2	TGTGCCAGCAGCCCTGGACAGGGGCTAGACTATGGCTACACCTTC	CASSPGQGLDYGYTF
TRBV5-1	-	TRBD2	TRBJ2-1	TGCGCCAGCAGCTCCTCCAGCGGGGGAGCCGACAATGAGCAGTTCTTC	CASSSSSGGADNEQFF
TRBV19	-	-	TRBJ1-5	TGTGCCAGTATCCCCCGGGCCCGGGTGGAGGGGCAGCCCCAGCATTTT	CASIPRARVEGQPQHF
TRBV30	-	TRBD1	TRBJ1-5	TGTGCCTGCACGACAGGGGGCAATCAGCCCCAGCATTTT	CACTTGGNQPQHF
TRBV4-2	-	-	TRBJ2-3	TGTGCCAGCAGCCAAGATTCTAGGACAGATACGCAGTATTTT	CASSQDSRTDTQYF
TRBV28	-	TRBD1	TRBJ1-6	TGTGCCAGCAGCCCTCCCGGGACAGGCAGTTCCTCCTATAATTCACCCCTCCACTTT	CASSPPGTGSSSYNSPLHF
TRBV28	-	TRBD2	TRBJ2-5	TGTGCCAGCAGTCTGTACCCGGGACTAGCGGAGACCCAGTACTTC	CASSLYPGLAETQYF
TRBV19	-	-	TRBJ2-3	TGTGCCAGTACCCCCGCCGCGGGGGCCTCAGATACGCAGTATTTT	CASTPAAGASDTQYF
TRBV4-1	once	TRBD2	TRBJ2-1	TGCGCCAGCAGCCCGCCCCCCGGGGGGGGCGGAAATGAGCAGTTCTTC	CASSPPPGGGGNEQFF